A single sample is the source of the 25 T cell receptor beta chains below, sequenced in a study of human T cells and chemical hapten exposure. Time point: healthy volunteer bleed at 2 weeks. Total RNA extraction was carried out from unfractionated whole blood. TCRdb recomputed calls from the RACE reads with MiXCR, one row per CDR3 protein. The table lists tens of thousands of distinct CDR3 sequences, 6.5% to 9% of them singletons. Sample: whole blood. Every receptor here comes from a human donor in good health. Some clones in this sample may be carry-over from other donors' samples.

This clonotype was seen repeatedly, ten times or more. The chain has TRBV2 and TRBJ2-7; maybe TRBD1 (5 bases). The CDR3 contains 15 residues. V gave up 0 bases and J gave up 4 bases, with 13 bases separating them. CDR1 and CDR2 (germline): SNHLY, FYNNEI. The CDR3 region is CASSEARGALYEQYF. The CDR3 DNA reads TGTGCCAGCAGTGAAGCGCGTGGGGCTTTATACGAGCAGTACTTC.

This clonotype rates as medium-sized. The V and J genes are TRBV3-1 and TRBJ2-5; 11 nucleotides agree with TRBD1. The CDR3 is 15 residues long. V was clipped by 1 base and J by 4 bases; unmatched bases: 2. Germline CDR1 reads LGHDT; CDR2 reads YNNKEL (reference sequence). CDR3 DNA sequence: TGTGCCAGCAGCCAAGGGACAGGGGGCGGAGAGACCCAGTACTTC. The encoded protein is CASSQGTGGGETQYF.

This clonotype has more than one count but fewer than ten. The rearrangement uses TRBV14 and TRBJ2-5, with 8 nucleotides matching TRBD2. J lost 1 base, V lost 0 bases, and 7 bases had no gene match. The CDR3 spans 17 residues. Germline V gene lookup returns CDR1 SGHDN and CDR2 FVKESK. The CDR3: CASSQDQLAVGQETQYF. In DNA, the CDR3 is TGTGCCAGCAGCCAAGATCAACTAGCGGTCGGCCAAGAGACCCAGTACTTC.

The gene calls are TRBV6-2 or TRBV6-3 and TRBJ2-6; TRBD2 is a possible D gene (6 bases). Germline assignment: CDR1 MNHEY and CDR2 SVGEGT. CDR3 size: 18 residues. V lost 6 bases to trimming and J lost 0 bases, with 18 bases between them. Written as DNA, the CDR3 is TGTGCCAGCAGGGGCAGCGGGTGGTCCCTCTCTGGGGCCAACGTCCTGACTTTC. It encodes CASRGSGWSLSGANVLTF.

This clonotype was found a few times. The genes are TRBV6-5 and TRBJ1-2, with D maybe TRBD1 (5 bases). V lost 5 bases to trimming and J lost 6 bases, with 10 bases between them. CDR3 size: 12 residues. Germline CDR1 MNHEY, CDR2 SVGAGI. CDR3 amino acids: CASSGGGDGYTF. CDR3 in DNA: TGTGCCAGCAGTGGGGGAGGGGATGGCTACACCTTC.

This clonotype was counted a few times. The chain combines TRBV20-1 with TRBJ1-2; D ambiguous. This CDR3 spans 14 amino acids. V was trimmed by 7 bases and J by 1 base, leaving 16 bases between them. Germline CDR1 and CDR2: DFQATT and SNEGSKA (reference sequence). DNA of the CDR3: TGCAGTGTGCGAGATAGGAACTTTAACTATGGCTACACCTTC. As protein: CSVRDRNFNYGYTF.

This clonotype was seen only a few times. The chain uses TRBV6-5 and TRBJ1-6; D remains ambiguous. The CDR3 covers 15 residues. Deletions cut 6 bases from V and 7 bases from J, with 16 bases between. Per the germline V gene, CDR1 is MNHEY and CDR2 is SVGAGI. Here the CDR3 reads CASRITRNPNSPLHF. The CDR3 nucleotides are TGTGCCAGCAGGATTACAAGAAATCCCAATTCACCCCTCCACTTT.

With respect to this clonotype: The junction departs from the called germline gene at one end, perhaps through a read error. The V call is TRBV27, the J call TRBJ1-6, with D perhaps TRBD1 (5 bases). The germline gives CDR1 MNHEY, CDR2 SMNVEV (reference sequence). The length of the CDR3 is 17 residues. The CDR3 here is CASSLFEGTLYNSPLPF. DNA for the CDR3: TGTGCCAGCAGTTTGTTCGAGGGGACCCTCTATAATTCACCCCTCCCCTTT.

This clonotype was detected many times. The V and J genes are TRBV29-1 and TRBJ2-3; D ambiguous. Germline loops: CDR1 SQVTM, CDR2 ANQGSEA. Trimming pared 7 bases from V and 4 bases from J, leaving 9 bases between. The CDR3 totals 11 residues. The CDR3 here is CSAPNADTQYF. CDR3 nucleotide sequence: TGCAGCGCCCCGAATGCAGATACGCAGTATTTT.

This clonotype has ten or more counts. The CDR3 nucleotides read TGTGCCAGCTCACCCGGGACAGGGGGCGTCCAGCCCCAGCATTTT. This encodes CASSPGTGGVQPQHF. The chain is built from TRBV18 and TRBJ1-5; TRBD1 agrees at 12 bases. Losses at the gene ends were 3 bases for V and 7 bases for J; bases not matched to a gene: 4. Germline V gene sequence: CDR1 KGHSH, CDR2 LQKENI. The CDR3 extends over 15 amino acids.

This clonotype was counted at least ten times. CDR3 region: CASSSLGVAETQYF. CDR3 coding DNA: TGTGCCAGCAGCAGTTTAGGGGTCGCGGAGACCCAGTACTTC. The chain combines TRBV21-1 with TRBJ2-5; the DNA was not compared with TRBD1, the D call given in the table. TRBV21-1 has pseudogene status. This CDR3 spans 14 amino acids.

This clonotype has ten or more counts. This chain connects TRBV2 to TRBJ2-1, with D uncertain. V dropped 3 bases and J dropped 7 bases, with 4 bases sitting between them. Germline-derived CDR1 and CDR2 are SNHLY and FYNNEI. There are 11 residues in the CDR3. CDR3 residues: CASSDWNEQFF. In DNA, the CDR3 is TGTGCCAGCAGTGACTGGAATGAGCAGTTCTTC.

This clonotype has just a few counts. The chain employs TRBV28 and TRBJ1-2; D might be TRBD1 (6 bases). V was pared by 6 bases and J by 2 bases, with 19 bases between. CDR3 length: 16 residues. Germline V gene sequence: CDR1 MDHEN, CDR2 SYDVKM. The CDR3 DNA reads as TGTGCCAGCAGCCGTATAGGGGGGCTGGAAAACTATGGCTACACCTTC. This encodes CASSRIGGLENYGYTF.

In its sample, this clonotype was seen many times. The chain carries TRBV18 and TRBJ2-4; D is possibly TRBD1 (5 bases). From germline, CDR1 is KGHSH and CDR2 LQKENI. The CDR3 runs 15 residues. The V end was cut by 2 bases, the J end by 8 bases, with 16 bases between. The CDR3 region is CASSPVRVDGYIQYF. CDR3 bases: TGTGCCAGCTCACCAGTCAGGGTTGACGGGTACATTCAGTACTTC.

This clonotype was seen ten or more times. This sequence joins TRBV20-1 and TRBJ2-5; D may be TRBD2 (6 bases). Trimming took 1 base from V and 5 from J, leaving 17 bases between them. The germline CDR1 and CDR2 sequences are DFQATT and SNEGSKA (reference sequence). CDR3 length: 15 amino acids. CDR3 sequence (DNA): TGCAGTGCTAGAGCTCCTAGCGCCGGGATGGAGACCCAGTACTTC. This gives the protein CSARAPSAGMETQYF.

This clonotype was seen many times. The rearrangement links TRBV28 to TRBJ2-3, with 12 bases that match TRBD2. This CDR3 spans 16 amino acids. Per germline, CDR1 MDHEN and CDR2 SYDVKM. Trimming at V came to 6 bases and at J to 5 bases, leaving 9 bases not matched to a gene. The CDR3 DNA sequence: TGTGCCAGCAGCTCCAGACTAGCGGGAGATTTAGATACGCAGTATTTT. Amino acid sequence: CASSSRLAGDLDTQYF.

The V and J genes are TRBV5-6 and TRBJ2-3; D is possibly TRBD2 (6 bases). The CDR3 totals 15 residues. Germline V gives CDR1 SGHDT, CDR2 YYEEEE. Trimming shortened V by 5 bases and J by 2 bases, and 15 bases separated the two germline ends. The CDR3 reads CASRGLAENTDTQYF. The CDR3 DNA is TGTGCCAGCAGGGGATTAGCGGAAAACACAGATACGCAGTATTTT.

This clonotype was detected a few times. The CDR3: CSARVPTGPYEQYF. The CDR3 region has the DNA TGCAGTGCTAGAGTACCGACGGGGCCCTACGAGCAGTACTTC. J is TRBJ2-7 and V is TRBV20-1; the D gene could be TRBD1 or TRBD2 (5 bases each). Germline V gene lookup returns CDR1 DFQATT and CDR2 SNEGSKA (reference sequence). V was clipped by 1 base and J by 2 bases, with 12 bases between them. This CDR3 has 14 residues.

This clonotype was observed many times. This chain joins TRBV13 and TRBJ2-1; D gene ambiguous. Trimming took 5 bases from V and 4 from J, leaving 18 bases between them. The CDR3 covers 16 residues. Germline CDR1 is PRHDT and CDR2 is FYEKMQ (reference sequence). The CDR3 loop reads CASSTYGRSGYNEQFF. CDR3 DNA: TGTGCCAGCAGCACCTACGGCCGCTCGGGTTACAATGAGCAGTTCTTC.

This clonotype appeared a few times. The chain carries TRBV5-6 and TRBJ1-6; TRBD1 is a possible D gene (6 bases). Per the germline V gene, CDR1 is SGHDT and CDR2 is YYEEEE. V was pared by 3 bases and J by 4 bases, with 11 bases between. This CDR3 is 15 amino acids long. The CDR3, as DNA: TGTGCCAGCAGCTGGGGAGGGGGGTATAATTCACCCCTCCACTTT. Protein: CASSWGGGYNSPLHF.

This clonotype was detected ten times or more. The chain uses TRBV7-2 and TRBJ1-1, with D tentatively TRBD1 (5 bases). Trimming shortened V by 5 bases and J by 0 bases, and 7 bases separated the two germline ends. From germline, CDR1 is SGHTA and CDR2 FQGNSA. The CDR3 runs to 13 residues. The DNA of the CDR3 is TGTGCCAGCAGCCAGGACATGAACACTGAAGCTTTCTTT. Translated, it gives CASSQDMNTEAFF.

This clonotype was seen ten or more times. CDR3: CASSRSFNEQFF. The CDR3 DNA reads TGTGCCAGCAGTAGGTCCTTTAATGAGCAGTTCTTC. The chain combines TRBV28 with TRBJ2-1; D is undetermined. Germline-derived CDR1 and CDR2 are MDHEN and SYDVKM. The CDR3 is 12 residues long. Trimming shortened V by 5 bases and J by 7 bases, and 9 bases separated the two germline ends.

The rearrangement links TRBV7-9 to TRBJ1-1; 7 bases are a match to TRBD1. The CDR3 spans 14 residues. Unmatched junction bases numbered 7, after V lost 4 bases and J lost 5 bases. CDR1 is SEHNR and CDR2 is FQNEAQ in the germline V gene (reference sequence). The CDR3 DNA follows: TGTGCCAGCAGCTCCGCGGCAGGGGGAACTGAAGCTTTCTTT. Translation gives CASSSAAGGTEAFF.

The rearrangement links TRBV15 to TRBJ2-2; D not certain. Trimming left V 4 bases short and J 7 bases short, with 10 bases between. CDR1 and CDR2 from the germline V gene are LNHNV and YYDKDF (reference sequence). The CDR3 runs to 13 residues. The CDR3 sequence: CATSNRVIGELFF. The CDR3 DNA sequence: TGTGCCACCAGCAATAGGGTGATCGGGGAGCTGTTTTTT. Drawing the rest from reference TRBV15 and TRBJ2-2, the complete variable domain is DAMVIQNPRYQVTQFGKPVTLSCSQTLNHNVMYWYQQKSSQAPKLLFHYYDKDFNNEADTPDNFQSRRPNTSFCFLDIRSPGLGDTAMYLCATSNRVIGELFFGEGSRLTVL.

This clonotype was counted at least ten times. The rearrangement joins TRBV29-1 to TRBJ1-5, with 7 bases that match TRBD1. V shed 4 bases, J shed 2 bases, and the junction held 8 bases outside the gene matches. CDR3 length: 15 amino acids. Germline V gene data show CDR1 as SQVTM and CDR2 as ANQGSEA. The CDR3 coding sequence is TGCAGCGTTGCTACAGGGGATTGGCGCAATCAGCCCCAGCATTTT. Its protein product is CSVATGDWRNQPQHF. Variable domain in full (rest from reference TRBV29-1 and TRBJ1-5): SAVISQKPSRDICQRGTSLTIQCQVDSQVTMMFWYRQQPGQSLTLIATANQGSEATYESGFVIDKFPISRPNLTFSTLTVSNMSPEDSSIYLCSVATGDWRNQPQHFGDGTRLSIL.